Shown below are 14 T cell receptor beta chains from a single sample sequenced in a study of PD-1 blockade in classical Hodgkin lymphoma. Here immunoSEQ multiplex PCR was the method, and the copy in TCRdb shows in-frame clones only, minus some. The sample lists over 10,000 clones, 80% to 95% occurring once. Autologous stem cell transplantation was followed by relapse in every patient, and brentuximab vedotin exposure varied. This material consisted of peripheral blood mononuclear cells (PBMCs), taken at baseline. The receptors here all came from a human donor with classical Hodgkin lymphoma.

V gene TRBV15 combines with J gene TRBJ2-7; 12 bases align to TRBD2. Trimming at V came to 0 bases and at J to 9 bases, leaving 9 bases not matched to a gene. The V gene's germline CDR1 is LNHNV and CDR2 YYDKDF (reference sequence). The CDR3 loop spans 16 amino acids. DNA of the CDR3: TGTGCCACCAGCAGAGATAGACTAGCGGGAGCTCTAGGGCAGTACTTC. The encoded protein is CATSRDRLAGALGQYF.

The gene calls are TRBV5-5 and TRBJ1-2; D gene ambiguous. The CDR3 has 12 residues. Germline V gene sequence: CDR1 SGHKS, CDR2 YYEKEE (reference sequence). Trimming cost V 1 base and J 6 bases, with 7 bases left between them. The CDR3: CASSLTDNGYTF. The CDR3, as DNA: TGTGCCAGCAGCTTGACTGATAATGGCTACACCTTC.

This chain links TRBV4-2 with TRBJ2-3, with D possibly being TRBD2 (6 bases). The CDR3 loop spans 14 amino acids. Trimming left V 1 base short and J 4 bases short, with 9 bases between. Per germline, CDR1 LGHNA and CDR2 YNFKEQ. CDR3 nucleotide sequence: TGTGCCAGCAGCCAAGGAACGGGGGCAGATACGCAGTATTTT. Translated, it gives CASSQGTGADTQYF.

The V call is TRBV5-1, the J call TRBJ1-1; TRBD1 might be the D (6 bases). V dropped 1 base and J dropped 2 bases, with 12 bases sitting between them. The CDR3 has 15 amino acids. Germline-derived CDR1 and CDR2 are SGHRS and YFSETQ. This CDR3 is CASSLTGYQNTEAFF. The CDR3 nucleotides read TGCGCCAGCAGCTTGACAGGGTATCAAAACACTGAAGCTTTCTTT.

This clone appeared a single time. The CDR3 here is CASSLPGQMNTEAFF. DNA of the CDR3: TGTGCCAGCAGCTTGCCGGGACAGATGAACACTGAAGCTTTCTTT. The genes are TRBV5-4 and TRBJ1-1; 7 bases are a match to TRBD1. Trimming took 1 base from V and 0 from J; bases not matched to a gene: 3. Germline-derived CDR1 and CDR2 are SGHNT and YYREEE (reference sequence). CDR3 length equals 15 residues.

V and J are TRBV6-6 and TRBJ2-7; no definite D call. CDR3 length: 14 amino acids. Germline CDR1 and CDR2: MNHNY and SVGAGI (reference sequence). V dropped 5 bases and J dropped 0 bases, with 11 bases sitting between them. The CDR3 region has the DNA TGTGCCAGCAGTCTGGCCGGTACCTCCTACGAGCAGTACTTC. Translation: CASSLAGTSYEQYF.

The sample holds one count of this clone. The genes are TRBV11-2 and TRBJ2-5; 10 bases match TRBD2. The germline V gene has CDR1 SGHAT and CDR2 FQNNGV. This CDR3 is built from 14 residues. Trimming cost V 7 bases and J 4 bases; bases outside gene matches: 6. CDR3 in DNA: TGTGCCAGCAAGGGACTAGCGTCGACAGAGACCCAGTACTTC. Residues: CASKGLASTETQYF.

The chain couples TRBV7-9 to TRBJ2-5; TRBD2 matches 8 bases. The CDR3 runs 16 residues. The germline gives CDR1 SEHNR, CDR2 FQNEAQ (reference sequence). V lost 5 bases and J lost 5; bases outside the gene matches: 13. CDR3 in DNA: TGTGCCAGCAGCCCTCCCCGCCGGGAGGGGAGGGAGACCCAGTACTTC. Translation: CASSPPRREGRETQYF.

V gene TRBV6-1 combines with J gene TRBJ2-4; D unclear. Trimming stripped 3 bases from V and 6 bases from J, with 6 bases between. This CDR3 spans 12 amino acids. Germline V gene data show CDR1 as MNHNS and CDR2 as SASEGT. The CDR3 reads CASSDPGNIQYF. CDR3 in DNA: TGTGCCAGCAGTGACCCTGGAAACATTCAGTACTTC.

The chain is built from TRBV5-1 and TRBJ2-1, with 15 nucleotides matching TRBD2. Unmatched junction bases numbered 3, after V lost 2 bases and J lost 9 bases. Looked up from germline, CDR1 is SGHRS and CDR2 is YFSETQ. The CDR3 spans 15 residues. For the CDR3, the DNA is TGCGCCAGCAGCTTTTGGACTAGCGGGGGGGCTGAGCAGTTCTTC. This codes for CASSFWTSGGAEQFF.

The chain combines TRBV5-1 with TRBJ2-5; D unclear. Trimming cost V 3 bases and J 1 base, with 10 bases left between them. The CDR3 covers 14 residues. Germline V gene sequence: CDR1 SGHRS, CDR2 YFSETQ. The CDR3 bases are TGCGCCAGCAGCTCTTCGGAAAGCCAAGAGACCCAGTACTTC. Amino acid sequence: CASSSSESQETQYF.

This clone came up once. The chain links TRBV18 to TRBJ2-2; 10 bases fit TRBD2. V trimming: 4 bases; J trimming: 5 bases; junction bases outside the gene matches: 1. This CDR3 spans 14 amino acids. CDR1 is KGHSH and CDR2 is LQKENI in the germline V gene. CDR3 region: CASSLAGGTGELFF. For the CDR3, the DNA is TGTGCCAGCTCACTAGCGGGAGGAACCGGGGAGCTGTTTTTT.

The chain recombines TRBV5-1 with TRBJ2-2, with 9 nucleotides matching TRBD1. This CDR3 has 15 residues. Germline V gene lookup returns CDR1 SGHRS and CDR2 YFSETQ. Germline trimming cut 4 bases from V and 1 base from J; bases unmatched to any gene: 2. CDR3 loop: CASSVDRGNTGELFF. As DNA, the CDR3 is TGCGCCAGCAGCGTGGACAGGGGGAACACCGGGGAGCTGTTTTTT. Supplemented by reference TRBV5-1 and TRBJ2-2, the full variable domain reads KAGVTQTPRYLIKTRGQQVTLSCSPISGHRSVSWYQQTPGQGLQFLFEYFSETQRNKGNFPGRFSGRQFSNSRSEMNVSTLELGDSALYLCASSVDRGNTGELFFGEGSRLTVL.

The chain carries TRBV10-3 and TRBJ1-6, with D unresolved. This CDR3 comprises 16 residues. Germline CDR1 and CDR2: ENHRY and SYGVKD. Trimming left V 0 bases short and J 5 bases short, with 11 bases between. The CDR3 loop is CAISESILKDNSPLHF. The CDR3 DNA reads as TGTGCCATCAGTGAGTCGATATTAAAGGATAATTCACCCCTCCACTTT.